The next 24 T cell receptor beta chains were all read from a single sample in a study of OX40 agonist ivuxolimab in advanced cancers. TCRdb's table, derived via immunoSEQ multiplex PCR, lists solely in-frame clones and lacks some. This table holds fewer than 45,000 clones, more than 70% found once. Sequenced material: CD4+ or CD8+ T cells sorted from blood, taken in a trial of the OX40 agonist ivuxolimab. The origin of the receptors is an adult with an advanced solid tumor such as melanoma, head and neck, liver or kidney cancer.

The rearrangement uses TRBV6-5 and TRBJ1-5; 9 bases are a match to TRBD1. J lost 3 bases, V lost 6 bases, and 3 bases had no gene match. From germline, CDR1 is MNHEY and CDR2 SVGAGI. CDR3 size: 14 residues. The CDR3 region is CASRTGGLNQPQHF. Written as DNA, the CDR3 is TGTGCCAGCAGGACAGGGGGACTCAATCAGCCCCAGCATTTT.

The V call is TRBV5-4, the J call TRBJ2-1; 7 bases are a match to TRBD2. Germline lookup yields CDR1 SGHNT and CDR2 YYREEE (reference sequence). Trimming removed 3 bases from V and 7 bases from J; junction bases left unmatched: 7. The CDR3 has 14 residues. The DNA for the CDR3 is TGTGCCAGCAGCTCCCTGACTAGCAGGAATGAGCAGTTCTTC. It yields the protein CASSSLTSRNEQFF.

This rearrangement joins TRBV7-2 to TRBJ1-3; D not resolved. The V and J ends lost 4 bases and 4 bases respectively, with 11 bases between them. This CDR3 is 14 amino acids long. The germline gives CDR1 SGHTA, CDR2 FQGNSA. CDR3 sequence (DNA): TGTGCCAGCAGCTCCTCCCATGGAGGAAACACCATATATTTT. Encoded protein: CASSSSHGGNTIYF. Variable domain in full (rest from reference TRBV7-2 and TRBJ1-3): GAGVSQSPSNKVTEKGKDVELRCDPISGHTALYWYRQSLGQGLEFLIYFQGNSAPDKSGLPSDRFSAERTGGSVSTLTIQRTQQEDSAVYLCASSSSHGGNTIYFGEGSWLTVV.

This chain uses TRBV5-4 with TRBJ2-6; D is perhaps TRBD1 or TRBD2 (5 bases each). This CDR3 is built from 15 residues. Germline loops: CDR1 SGHNT, CDR2 YYREEE (reference sequence). Trimming left V 2 bases short and J 1 base short, with 7 bases between. Written as DNA, the CDR3 is TGTGCCAGCAGCTTTGGGGGATCTGGGGCCAACGTCCTGACTTTC. Amino acid sequence: CASSFGGSGANVLTF.

This clone was seen just once. The rearrangement joins TRBV30 to TRBJ2-2; 9 bases line up with TRBD2. Trimming removed 0 bases from V and 5 bases from J; junction bases left unmatched: 16. This CDR3 is built from 19 residues. Germline CDR1 reads GTSNPN; CDR2 reads SVGIG (reference sequence). CDR3 sequence (DNA): TGTGCCTGGAGTGTAATGGGGGATTTAGCGGGAGTTTATACCGGGGAGCTGTTTTTT. Its translation is CAWSVMGDLAGVYTGELFF. The full variable domain, completed using reference TRBV30 and TRBJ2-2, is SQTIHQWPATLVQPVGSPLSLECTVEGTSNPNLYWYRQAAGRGLQLLFYSVGIGQISSEVPQNLSASRPQDRQFILSSKKLLLSDSGFYLCAWSVMGDLAGVYTGELFFGEGSRLTVL.

The chain links TRBV2 to TRBJ1-1, with no clear D. The CDR3 totals 13 residues. V lost 8 bases and J 0 bases, leaving 10 bases between the germline ends. Germline values: CDR1 SNHLY, CDR2 FYNNEI. CDR3 region: CASYRGVNTEAFF. CDR3 in DNA: TGTGCCAGCTATCGAGGAGTGAACACTGAAGCTTTCTTT.

The chain carries TRBV19 and TRBJ2-7; 9 bases match TRBD1. This CDR3 is 14 amino acids long. V was clipped by 3 bases and J by 1 base; unmatched bases: 1. The germline CDR1 and CDR2 sequences are LNHDA and SQIVND (reference sequence). The CDR3 loop is CASSMGQGSYEQYF. The CDR3 bases are TGTGCCAGTAGTATGGGACAGGGTTCCTACGAGCAGTACTTC.

J is TRBJ2-7 and V is TRBV6-6, with D tentatively TRBD1 (7 bases). CDR1 and CDR2 from the germline V gene are MNHNY and SVGAGI (reference sequence). This CDR3 is 15 amino acids long. Trimming took off 3 bases at V and 1 base at J, with 13 bases between the two ends. CDR3 sequence reads: CASSYYQGGSYEQYF. The CDR3 coding sequence is TGTGCCAGCAGTTATTACCAGGGGGGATCCTACGAGCAGTACTTC.

The rearrangement joins TRBV6-5 to TRBJ1-5; D perhaps matches TRBD1 (6 bases). V was shortened by 6 bases and J by 8 bases, with 20 bases between the two germline ends. This CDR3 comprises 15 residues. Germline CDR1 reads MNHEY; CDR2 reads SVGAGI. CDR3 protein: CASSRTPGAGEPQHF. The CDR3 coding sequence is TGTGCCAGCAGCCGAACCCCAGGGGCGGGGGAGCCCCAGCATTTT.

The CDR3 sequence: CASSLAHSNQPQHF. The CDR3 coding sequence is TGTGCCAGCAGCTTAGCACATAGCAATCAGCCCCAGCATTTT. The V call is TRBV7-6, the J call TRBJ1-5; D gene ambiguous. There are 14 residues in the CDR3. Germline loops: CDR1 SGHVS, CDR2 FNYEAQ. Trimming removed 0 bases at V and 0 bases at J, with 3 bases between.

The chain carries TRBV5-1 and TRBJ2-5; D is perhaps TRBD1 (5 bases). Near its end, the DNA agrees better with TRBJ2-7, so the J call may be wrong. CDR3 size: 14 residues. Germline lookup yields CDR1 SGHRS and CDR2 YFSETQ. The CDR3 bases are TGCGCCAGCAGCTTGAGTGCAGGGTCCTACGAGCAGTACTTC. Amino acids: CASSLSAGSYEQYF.

This clone was found once. The genes are TRBV11-2 and TRBJ2-1, with TRBD2 matching 8 bases. Germline V gene sequence: CDR1 SGHAT, CDR2 FQNNGV. V was clipped by 3 bases and J by 6 bases; unmatched bases: 7. This CDR3 is 15 amino acids long. CDR3 nucleotide sequence: TGTGCCAGCAGCTTCGGGAGGGATCGAAGCAATGAGCAGTTCTTC. Translation: CASSFGRDRSNEQFF. Full variable domain (missing parts from reference TRBV11-2 and TRBJ2-1): EAGVAQSPRYKIIEKRQSVAFWCNPISGHATLYWYQQILGQGPKLLIQFQNNGVVDDSQLPKDRFSAERLKGVDSTLKIQPAKLEDSAVYLCASSFGRDRSNEQFFGPGTRLTVL.

The chain has TRBV19 and TRBJ2-1; D may be TRBD2 (6 bases). The CDR3 extends over 13 amino acids. Trimming took 6 bases from V and 4 from J, leaving 10 bases between them. Germline loops: CDR1 LNHDA, CDR2 SQIVND (reference sequence). The CDR3 DNA is TGTGCCAGTAGCGGGAGCTGGTACAATGAGCAGTTCTTC. Protein product: CASSGSWYNEQFF.

The chain is built from TRBV30 and TRBJ2-1, with D possibly being TRBD2 (5 bases). V gave up 3 bases and J gave up 6 bases, with 12 bases separating them. The germline gives CDR1 GTSNPN, CDR2 SVGIG (reference sequence). This CDR3 is 13 amino acids long. The CDR3 region has the DNA TGTGCCTGGAGAGGAGGCGGCCTCAATGAGCAGTTCTTC. It encodes CAWRGGGLNEQFF. Filled out from reference TRBV30 and TRBJ2-1, the complete variable domain reads SQTIHQWPATLVQPVGSPLSLECTVEGTSNPNLYWYRQAAGRGLQLLFYSVGIGQISSEVPQNLSASRPQDRQFILSSKKLLLSDSGFYLCAWRGGGLNEQFFGPGTRLTVL.

V and J are TRBV5-5 and TRBJ1-4, with D uncertain. With 0 bases removed from V and 2 bases from J, the gap between germline ends came to 5 bases. The CDR3 has 14 residues. The germline V gene encodes CDR1 SGHKS and CDR2 YYEKEE (reference sequence). The CDR3 nucleotides read TGTGCCAGCAGCTTGGTCAGGACTAATGAAAAACTGTTTTTT. It yields the protein CASSLVRTNEKLFF.

For this clone: The identical CDR3 is also encoded by other nucleotide sequences in the sample. The V and J genes are TRBV19 and TRBJ1-5; D is unclear. Germline V gives CDR1 LNHDA, CDR2 SQIVND (reference sequence). Trimming shortened V by 4 bases and J by 8 bases, and 12 bases separated the two germline ends. The CDR3 has 13 residues. The chain's CDR3 is CASSTRDSEPQHF. The DNA of the CDR3 is TGTGCCAGTAGTACGAGGGATTCGGAGCCCCAGCATTTT.

The V and J genes are TRBV7-6 and TRBJ2-5; D is ambiguous. The germline CDR1 and CDR2 sequences are SGHVS and FNYEAQ. V was clipped by 5 bases and J by 0 bases, with 13 bases between them. The CDR3 has 15 amino acids. The CDR3 sequence is CASSLELSYQETQYF. The CDR3 DNA reads TGTGCCAGCAGCCTGGAGTTGTCCTACCAAGAGACCCAGTACTTC.

This clone came up once. This sequence joins TRBV19 and TRBJ2-1; no firm D call. The CDR3 is made up of 15 amino acids. Trimming removed 3 bases from V and 4 bases from J, with 13 bases in between. Germline V CDR1 and CDR2: LNHDA, SQIVND (reference sequence). In nucleotides, the CDR3 is TGTGCCAGTAGTATGAATAGGCAGAGGTACAATGAGCAGTTCTTC. As protein: CASSMNRQRYNEQFF.

The V and J genes are TRBV5-1 and TRBJ1-4, with D possibly being TRBD1 (6 bases). The CDR3 has 16 residues. In germline, CDR1 is SGHRS, CDR2 YFSETQ. The V end lost 5 bases, the J end lost 0 bases, and 14 bases lay between the germline ends. Here the CDR3 DNA reads TGCGCCAGCAGTCCGGGGGCCGGCACAACTAATGAAAAACTGTTTTTT. It is translated as CASSPGAGTTNEKLFF.

The genes are TRBV30 and TRBJ2-5; 9 bases map to TRBD1. Matching the DNA end better, TRBJ2-7 makes the J call doubtful. The CDR3 has 13 residues. The V gene's germline CDR1 is GTSNPN and CDR2 SVGIG (reference sequence). The CDR3 sequence: CAWSAGQGYEQYF. The CDR3 DNA reads as TGTGCCTGGAGTGCGGGACAGGGCTACGAGCAGTACTTC.

J is TRBJ1-5 and V is TRBV6-6; D ambiguous. In germline, CDR1 is MNHNY, CDR2 SVGAGI (reference sequence). The CDR3 is 12 amino acids. Trimming took off 10 bases at V and 5 bases at J, with 12 bases between the two ends. The CDR3 nucleotides are TGTGCCACTAGCAGGCAGGATCAGCCCCAGCATTTT. It specifies CATSRQDQPQHF.

J is TRBJ2-6 and V is TRBV6-6; no reliable D call. Germline CDR1 MNHNY, CDR2 SVGAGI (reference sequence). V lost 2 bases, J lost 0 bases, and 2 bases lay in between. The CDR3 spans 14 residues. The CDR3 here is CASSYSSGANVLTF. The CDR3 nucleotides are TGTGCCAGCAGTTACAGCTCTGGGGCCAACGTCCTGACTTTC.

This clone was observed a few times. The J gene is TRBJ1-1, the V gene TRBV18; the D is unclear. Deletions cut 1 base from V and 10 bases from J, with 13 bases between. Germline CDR1 reads KGHSH; CDR2 reads LQKENI. The CDR3 runs to 13 residues. This chain's CDR3 is CASSPLPERSAFF. CDR3 DNA: TGTGCCAGCTCACCACTTCCAGAGCGATCAGCTTTCTTT.

The chain carries TRBV5-8 and TRBJ2-5; the D is unclear. This CDR3 spans 17 amino acids. The V gene's germline CDR1 is SGHTS and CDR2 YDEGEE. V was clipped by 3 bases and J by 2 bases, with 20 bases between them. In DNA, the CDR3 is TGTGCCAGCAGCTCGAGAGAGATGGCGATCCGTCAAGAGACCCAGTACTTC. As protein: CASSSREMAIRQETQYF.